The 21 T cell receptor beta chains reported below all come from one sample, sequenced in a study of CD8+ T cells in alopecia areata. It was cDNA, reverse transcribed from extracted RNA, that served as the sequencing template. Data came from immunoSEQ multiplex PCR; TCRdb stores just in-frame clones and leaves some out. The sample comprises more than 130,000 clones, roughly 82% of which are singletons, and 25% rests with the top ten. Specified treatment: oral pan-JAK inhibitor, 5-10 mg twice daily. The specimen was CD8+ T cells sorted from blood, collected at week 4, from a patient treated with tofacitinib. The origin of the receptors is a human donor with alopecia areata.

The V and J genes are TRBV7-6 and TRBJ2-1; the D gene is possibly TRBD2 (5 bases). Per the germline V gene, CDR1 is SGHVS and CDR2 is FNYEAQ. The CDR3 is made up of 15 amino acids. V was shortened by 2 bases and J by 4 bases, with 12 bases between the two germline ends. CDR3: CASSLLTGSYNEQFF. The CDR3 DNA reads TGTGCCAGCAGCTTATTAACGGGGAGTTACAATGAGCAGTTCTTC. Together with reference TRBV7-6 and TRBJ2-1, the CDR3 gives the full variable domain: GAGVSQSPRYKVTKRGQDVALRCDPISGHVSLYWYRQALGQGPEFLTYFNYEAQQDKSGLPNDRFSAERPEGSISTLTIQRTEQRDSAMYRCASSLLTGSYNEQFFGPGTRLTVL.

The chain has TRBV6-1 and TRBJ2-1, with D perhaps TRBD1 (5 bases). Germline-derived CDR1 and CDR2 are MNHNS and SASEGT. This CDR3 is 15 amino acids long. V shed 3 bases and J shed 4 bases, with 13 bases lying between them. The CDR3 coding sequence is TGTGCCAGCAGTGAGGTCAGGGTTTTGTACAATGAGCAGTTCTTC. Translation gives CASSEVRVLYNEQFF.

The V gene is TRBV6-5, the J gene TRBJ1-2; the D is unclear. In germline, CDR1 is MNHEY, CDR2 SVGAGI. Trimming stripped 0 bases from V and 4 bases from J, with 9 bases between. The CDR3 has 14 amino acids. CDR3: CASSYSGPTYGYTF. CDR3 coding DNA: TGTGCCAGCAGTTACTCTGGACCGACCTATGGCTACACCTTC.

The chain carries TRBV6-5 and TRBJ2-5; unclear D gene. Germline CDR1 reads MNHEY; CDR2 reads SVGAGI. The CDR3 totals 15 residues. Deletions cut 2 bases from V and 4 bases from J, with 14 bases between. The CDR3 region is CASSYKFDSAETQYF. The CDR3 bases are TGTGCCAGCAGTTACAAGTTCGACTCCGCAGAGACCCAGTACTTC.

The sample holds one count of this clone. The CDR3 is CASSWIRDSTYEQYF. In DNA, the CDR3 is TGTGCCAGCAGCTGGATTCGGGACAGCACCTACGAGCAGTACTTC. The chain combines TRBV5-6 with TRBJ2-7; 7 bases align to TRBD1. Germline-derived CDR1 and CDR2 are SGHDT and YYEEEE. The V segment lost 3 bases and the J segment 2 bases; nucleotides outside the gene matches: 8. The length of the CDR3 is 15 residues.

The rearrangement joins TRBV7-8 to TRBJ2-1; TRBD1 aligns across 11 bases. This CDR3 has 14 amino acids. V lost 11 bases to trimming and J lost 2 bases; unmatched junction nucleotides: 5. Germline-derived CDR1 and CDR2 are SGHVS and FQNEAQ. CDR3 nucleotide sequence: TGTGCCCCGTTGGACAGGGGGCCCTACAATGAGCAGTTCTTC. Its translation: CAPLDRGPYNEQFF.

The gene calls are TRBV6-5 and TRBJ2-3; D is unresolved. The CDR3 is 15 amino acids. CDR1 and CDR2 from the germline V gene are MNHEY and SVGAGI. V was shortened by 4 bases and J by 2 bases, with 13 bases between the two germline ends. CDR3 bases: TGTGCCAGCAGTTCCACCGACCCAATCACAGATACGCAGTATTTT. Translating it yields CASSSTDPITDTQYF.

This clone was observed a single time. The CDR3 bases are TGTGCCACCAGCAACGTAGGGACAGGGGGTGGCAATCAGCCCCAGCATTTT. Translating gives CATSNVGTGGGNQPQHF. The V gene is TRBV15, the J gene TRBJ1-5; 11 positions agree with TRBD1. Per the germline V gene, CDR1 is LNHNV and CDR2 is YYDKDF (reference sequence). J gave up 2 bases and V 4 bases, and 7 bases lay outside the gene matches. The CDR3 is 17 amino acids.

The CDR3 region is CASSYSFEGSYEQYF. In DNA, the CDR3 is TGTGCCAGCAGTTACTCGTTCGAGGGATCCTACGAGCAGTACTTC. The chain recombines TRBV6-5 with TRBJ2-7; a weak D match, TRBD2 (5 bases). The CDR3 is 15 amino acids. The germline V gene has CDR1 MNHEY and CDR2 SVGAGI. With 0 bases removed from V and 1 base from J, the gap between germline ends came to 10 bases.

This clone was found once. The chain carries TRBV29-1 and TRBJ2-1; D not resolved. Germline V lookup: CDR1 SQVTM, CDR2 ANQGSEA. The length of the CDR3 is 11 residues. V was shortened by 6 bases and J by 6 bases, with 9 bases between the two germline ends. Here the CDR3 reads CSVNGPNEQFF. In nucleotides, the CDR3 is TGCAGCGTCAATGGCCCCAATGAGCAGTTCTTC.

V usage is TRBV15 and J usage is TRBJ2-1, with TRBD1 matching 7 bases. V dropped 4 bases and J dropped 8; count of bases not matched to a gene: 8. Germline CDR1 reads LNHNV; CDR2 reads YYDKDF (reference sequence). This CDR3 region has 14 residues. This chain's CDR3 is CATSNDRELHEQFF. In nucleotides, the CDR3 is TGTGCCACCAGCAACGACAGGGAACTCCATGAGCAGTTCTTC.

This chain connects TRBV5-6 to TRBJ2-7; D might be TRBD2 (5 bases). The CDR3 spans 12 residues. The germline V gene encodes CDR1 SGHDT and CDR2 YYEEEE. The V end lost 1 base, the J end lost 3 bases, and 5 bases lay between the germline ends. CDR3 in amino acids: CASSLRGYEQYF. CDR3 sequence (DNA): TGTGCCAGCAGCTTGCGGGGCTACGAGCAGTACTTC. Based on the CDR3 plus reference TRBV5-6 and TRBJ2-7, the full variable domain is DAGVTQSPTHLIKTRGQQVTLRCSPKSGHDTVSWYQQALGQGPQFIFQYYEEEERQRGNFPDRFSGHQFPNYSSELNVNALLLGDSALYLCASSLRGYEQYFGPGTRLTVT.

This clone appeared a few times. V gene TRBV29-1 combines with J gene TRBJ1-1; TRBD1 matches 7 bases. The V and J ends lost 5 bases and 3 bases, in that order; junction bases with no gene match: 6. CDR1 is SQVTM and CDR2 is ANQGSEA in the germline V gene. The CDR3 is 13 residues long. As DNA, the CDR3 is TGCAGCGTTAAGACAGGGAAGGACACTGAAGCTTTCTTT. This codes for CSVKTGKDTEAFF.

CDR3 nucleotides: TGTGCCAGCAGCTCACAGGGGGGGTACGAGCAGTACTTC. Its protein is CASSSQGGYEQYF. This chain joins TRBV7-6 and TRBJ2-7, with a tentative D call TRBD1 (8 bases). Trimming left V 4 bases short and J 4 bases short, with 11 bases between. The germline CDR1 and CDR2 sequences are SGHVS and FNYEAQ. CDR3 length: 13 residues.

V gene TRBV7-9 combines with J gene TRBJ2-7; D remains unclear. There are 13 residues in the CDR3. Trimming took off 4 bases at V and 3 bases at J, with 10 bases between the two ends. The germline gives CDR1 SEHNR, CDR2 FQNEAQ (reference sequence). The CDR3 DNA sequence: TGTGCCAGCAGCTCAGACCCCCTCTACGAGCAGTACTTC. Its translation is CASSSDPLYEQYF. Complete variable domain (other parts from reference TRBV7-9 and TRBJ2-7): DTGVSQNPRHKITKRGQNVTFRCDPISEHNRLYWYRQTLGQGPEFLTYFQNEAQLEKSRLLSDRFSAERPKGSFSTLEIQRTEQGDSAMYLCASSSDPLYEQYFGPGTRLTVT.

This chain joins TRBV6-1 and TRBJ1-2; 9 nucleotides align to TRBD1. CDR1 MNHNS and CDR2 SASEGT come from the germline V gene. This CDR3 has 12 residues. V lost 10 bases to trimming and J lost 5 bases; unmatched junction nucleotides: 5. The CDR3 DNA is TGTGCCACGGGACAGGGAATTTATGGCTACACCTTC. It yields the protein CATGQGIYGYTF.

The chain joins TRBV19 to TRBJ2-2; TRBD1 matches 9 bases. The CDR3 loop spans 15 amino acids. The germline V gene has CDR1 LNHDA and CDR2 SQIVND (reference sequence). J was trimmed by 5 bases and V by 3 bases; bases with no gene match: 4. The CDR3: CASSMSGQGTGELFF. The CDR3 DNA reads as TGTGCCAGTAGTATGTCTGGACAGGGGACCGGGGAGCTGTTTTTT.

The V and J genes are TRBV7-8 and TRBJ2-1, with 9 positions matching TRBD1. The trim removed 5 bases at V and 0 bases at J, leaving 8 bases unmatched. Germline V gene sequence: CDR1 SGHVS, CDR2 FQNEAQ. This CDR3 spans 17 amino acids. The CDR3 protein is CASSGDRVRASYNEQFF. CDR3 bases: TGTGCCAGCAGCGGGGACAGGGTGCGTGCCTCCTACAATGAGCAGTTCTTC.

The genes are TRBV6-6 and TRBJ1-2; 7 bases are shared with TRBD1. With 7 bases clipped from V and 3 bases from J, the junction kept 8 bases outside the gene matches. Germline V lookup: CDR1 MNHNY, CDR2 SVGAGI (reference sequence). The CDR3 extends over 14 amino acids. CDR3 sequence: CASIAGGGDYGYTF. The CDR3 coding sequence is TGTGCCAGCATAGCAGGAGGGGGCGACTATGGCTACACCTTC.

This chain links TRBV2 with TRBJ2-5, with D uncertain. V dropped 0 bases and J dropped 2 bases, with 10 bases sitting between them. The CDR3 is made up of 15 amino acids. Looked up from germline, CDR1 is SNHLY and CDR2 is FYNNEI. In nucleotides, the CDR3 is TGTGCCAGCAGTGAAGCAGGAGACTCTCAAGAGACCCAGTACTTC. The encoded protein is CASSEAGDSQETQYF.

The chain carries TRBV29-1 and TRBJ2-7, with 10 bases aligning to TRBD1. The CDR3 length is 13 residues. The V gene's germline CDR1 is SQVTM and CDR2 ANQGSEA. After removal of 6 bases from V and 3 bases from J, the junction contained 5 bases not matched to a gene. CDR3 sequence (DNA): TGCAGCGTGCGGGACAGGGGACACTACGAGCAGTACTTC. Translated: CSVRDRGHYEQYF.